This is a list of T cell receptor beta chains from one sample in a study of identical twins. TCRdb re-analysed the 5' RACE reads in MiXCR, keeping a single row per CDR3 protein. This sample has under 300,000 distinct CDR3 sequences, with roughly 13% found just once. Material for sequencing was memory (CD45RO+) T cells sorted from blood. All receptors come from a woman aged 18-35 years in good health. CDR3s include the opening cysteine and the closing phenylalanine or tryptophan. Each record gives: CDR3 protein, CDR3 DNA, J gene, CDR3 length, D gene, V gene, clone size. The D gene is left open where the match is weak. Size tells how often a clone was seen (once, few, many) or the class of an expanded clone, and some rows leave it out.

CDR3 protein: CASSQLQGITEAFF; CDR3 DNA: TGTGCCAGCAGCCAGCTCCAGGGCATCACTGAAGCTTTCTTT; J gene: TRBJ1-1; CDR3 length: 14; D gene: -; V gene: TRBV3-1; clone size: -
CDR3 protein: CASSLTGGEETQYF; CDR3 DNA: TGTGCCAGCAGCTTAACCGGCGGGGAGGAGACCCAGTACTTC; J gene: TRBJ2-5; CDR3 length: 14; D gene: -; V gene: TRBV7-3; clone size: few
CDR3 protein: CASSLRLAGEDEQYF; CDR3 DNA: TGTGCCAGCAGCCTCCGACTAGCGGGGGAGGACGAGCAGTACTTC; J gene: TRBJ2-7; CDR3 length: 15; D gene: TRBD2; V gene: TRBV3-1; clone size: few
CDR3 protein: CASSLVPARVETQYF; CDR3 DNA: TGTGCCAGCAGCTTAGTTCCCGCCAGGGTGGAGACCCAGTACTTC; J gene: TRBJ2-5; CDR3 length: 15; D gene: -; V gene: TRBV7-2; clone size: -
CDR3 protein: CASSLDLTGIYGYTF; CDR3 DNA: TGTGCCAGCAGCTTAGATCTGACCGGGATCTATGGCTACACCTTC; J gene: TRBJ1-2; CDR3 length: 15; D gene: -; V gene: TRBV11-2; clone size: many
CDR3 protein: CASSSLYTRQEIYGYTF; CDR3 DNA: TGTGCCAGCAGTTCTTTGTACACCCGACAGGAAATCTATGGCTACACCTTC; J gene: TRBJ1-2; CDR3 length: 17; D gene: -; V gene: TRBV27; clone size: -
CDR3 protein: CSVVEDPEAFF; CDR3 DNA: TGCAGCGTTGTGGAGGATCCTGAAGCTTTCTTT; J gene: TRBJ1-1; CDR3 length: 11; D gene: -; V gene: TRBV29-1; clone size: few
CDR3 protein: CSARPSGHRDTQYF; CDR3 DNA: TGCAGTGCTAGACCCAGCGGCCATAGAGATACGCAGTATTTT; J gene: TRBJ2-3; CDR3 length: 14; D gene: -; V gene: TRBV20-1; clone size: few
CDR3 protein: CASSERLYF; CDR3 DNA: TGTGCCAGCAGCGAAAGATTGTATTTT; J gene: TRBJ2-3; CDR3 length: 9; D gene: -; V gene: TRBV7-9; clone size: few
CDR3 protein: CASSLTPSSEQYF; CDR3 DNA: TGTGCCAGCAGCTTAACCCCCTCTAGCGAGCAGTACTTC; J gene: TRBJ2-7; CDR3 length: 13; D gene: -; V gene: TRBV7-2; clone size: few
CDR3 protein: CASSEWTGVNTEAFF; CDR3 DNA: TGTGCCAGCAGCGAGTGGACAGGAGTGAACACTGAAGCTTTCTTT; J gene: TRBJ1-1; CDR3 length: 15; D gene: TRBD1; V gene: TRBV5-5; clone size: -
CDR3 protein: CSAVSVAVNTQYF; CDR3 DNA: TGCAGTGCTGTCTCAGTTGCCGTCAATACGCAGTATTTT; J gene: TRBJ2-3; CDR3 length: 13; D gene: -; V gene: TRBV20-1; clone size: -
CDR3 protein: CASSLFDGQETQYF; CDR3 DNA: TGTGCCAGCAGCTTGTTTGACGGACAAGAGACCCAGTACTTC; J gene: TRBJ2-5; CDR3 length: 14; D gene: -; V gene: TRBV5-5; clone size: few
CDR3 protein: CASQETEPEAFF; CDR3 DNA: TGTGCCAGCCAGGAGACAGAACCTGAAGCTTTCTTT; J gene: TRBJ1-1; CDR3 length: 12; D gene: -; V gene: TRBV12-3/TRBV12-4; clone size: few
CDR3 protein: CASSLTGMGTQYF; CDR3 DNA: TGTGCCAGCAGCTTGACAGGGATGGGTACGCAGTATTTT; J gene: TRBJ2-3; CDR3 length: 13; D gene: TRBD1; V gene: TRBV9; clone size: many
CDR3 protein: CASRVFLAGELFF; CDR3 DNA: TGTGCCAGCAGGGTTTTTCTAGCCGGGGAGCTGTTTTTT; J gene: TRBJ2-2; CDR3 length: 13; D gene: -; V gene: TRBV2; clone size: -
CDR3 protein: CASSLMQGRTDTQYF; CDR3 DNA: TGTGCCAGCAGTTTAATGCAGGGGAGAACAGATACGCAGTATTTT; J gene: TRBJ2-3; CDR3 length: 15; D gene: -; V gene: TRBV12-3/TRBV12-4; clone size: -
CDR3 protein: CAATAGTSGADTQYF; CDR3 DNA: TGTGCCGCCACGGCGGGGACTAGCGGCGCAGATACGCAGTATTTT; J gene: TRBJ2-3; CDR3 length: 15; D gene: TRBD2; V gene: TRBV10-3; clone size: -
CDR3 protein: CASSEGKMNTEAFF; CDR3 DNA: TGTGCCAGCAGTGAAGGGAAGATGAACACTGAAGCTTTCTTT; J gene: TRBJ1-1; CDR3 length: 14; D gene: -; V gene: TRBV2; clone size: many
CDR3 protein: CASSDTGGLVNTEAFF; CDR3 DNA: TGTGCCAGCAGTGATACTGGGGGTTTAGTGAACACTGAAGCTTTCTTT; J gene: TRBJ1-1; CDR3 length: 16; D gene: -; V gene: TRBV7-9; clone size: -
CDR3 protein: CASSQEAGGEQFF; CDR3 DNA: TGCGCCAGCAGCCAAGAGGCGGGGGGTGAGCAGTTCTTC; J gene: TRBJ2-1; CDR3 length: 13; D gene: TRBD2; V gene: TRBV4-3; clone size: -
CDR3 protein: CASSLARRGGSTYNEQFF; CDR3 DNA: TGTGCCAGCAGCTTGGCACGCAGGGGTGGTAGCACCTACAATGAGCAGTTCTTC; J gene: TRBJ2-1; CDR3 length: 18; D gene: -; V gene: TRBV5-6; clone size: few
CDR3 protein: CASSPDFSNQPQHF; CDR3 DNA: TGCGCCAGCAGCCCGGATTTTAGCAATCAGCCCCAGCATTTT; J gene: TRBJ1-5; CDR3 length: 14; D gene: -; V gene: TRBV5-1; clone size: few
CDR3 protein: CASSQLTGGEGTQYF; CDR3 DNA: TGTGCCAGCAGCCAATTAACAGGGGGCGAGGGGACCCAGTACTTC; J gene: TRBJ2-5; CDR3 length: 15; D gene: TRBD1; V gene: TRBV4-2; clone size: many
CDR3 protein: CASSFLAGVPDTQYF; CDR3 DNA: TGTGCCAGCAGTTTTCTAGCGGGAGTCCCCGATACGCAGTATTTT; J gene: TRBJ2-3; CDR3 length: 15; D gene: TRBD2; V gene: TRBV12-3/TRBV12-4; clone size: many
CDR3 protein: CASSKVGPAGGSDTQYF; CDR3 DNA: TGTGCCAGCAGCAAAGTAGGACCAGCGGGAGGGTCAGATACGCAGTATTTT; J gene: TRBJ2-3; CDR3 length: 17; D gene: -; V gene: TRBV21-1; clone size: -
CDR3 protein: CASRERMGLAKNIQYF; CDR3 DNA: TGTGCCAGCAGGGAGAGAATGGGACTAGCCAAAAACATTCAGTACTTC; J gene: TRBJ2-4; CDR3 length: 16; D gene: -; V gene: TRBV2; clone size: once
CDR3 protein: CASIGGGSYEQYF; CDR3 DNA: TGTGCCAGCATAGGGGGGGGCTCCTACGAGCAGTACTTC; J gene: TRBJ2-7; CDR3 length: 13; D gene: -; V gene: TRBV12-3/TRBV12-4; clone size: many
CDR3 protein: CATSDSKPGAEAFF; CDR3 DNA: TGTGCCACCAGTGATTCAAAACCCGGGGCTGAAGCTTTCTTT; J gene: TRBJ1-1; CDR3 length: 14; D gene: -; V gene: TRBV24-1; clone size: few
CDR3 protein: CASGAGPQLRVGNEQFF; CDR3 DNA: TGTGCTAGTGGTGCAGGACCCCAACTCCGCGTCGGGAATGAGCAGTTCTTC; J gene: TRBJ2-1; CDR3 length: 17; D gene: -; V gene: TRBV12-5; clone size: few
CDR3 protein: CASSFGAGTYAGTDTQYF; CDR3 DNA: TGTGCCAGCAGCTTTGGGGCAGGGACCTACGCGGGTACAGATACGCAGTATTTT; J gene: TRBJ2-3; CDR3 length: 18; D gene: -; V gene: TRBV11-2; clone size: -
CDR3 protein: CAWTALQETQYF; CDR3 DNA: TGTGCCTGGACAGCGCTACAAGAGACCCAGTACTTC; J gene: TRBJ2-5; CDR3 length: 12; D gene: -; V gene: TRBV30; clone size: few
CDR3 protein: CASSYRKGNNSPLHF; CDR3 DNA: TGTGCCAGCAGTTATAGAAAAGGGAATAATTCACCCCTCCACTTT; J gene: TRBJ1-6; CDR3 length: 15; D gene: -; V gene: TRBV6-5; clone size: -